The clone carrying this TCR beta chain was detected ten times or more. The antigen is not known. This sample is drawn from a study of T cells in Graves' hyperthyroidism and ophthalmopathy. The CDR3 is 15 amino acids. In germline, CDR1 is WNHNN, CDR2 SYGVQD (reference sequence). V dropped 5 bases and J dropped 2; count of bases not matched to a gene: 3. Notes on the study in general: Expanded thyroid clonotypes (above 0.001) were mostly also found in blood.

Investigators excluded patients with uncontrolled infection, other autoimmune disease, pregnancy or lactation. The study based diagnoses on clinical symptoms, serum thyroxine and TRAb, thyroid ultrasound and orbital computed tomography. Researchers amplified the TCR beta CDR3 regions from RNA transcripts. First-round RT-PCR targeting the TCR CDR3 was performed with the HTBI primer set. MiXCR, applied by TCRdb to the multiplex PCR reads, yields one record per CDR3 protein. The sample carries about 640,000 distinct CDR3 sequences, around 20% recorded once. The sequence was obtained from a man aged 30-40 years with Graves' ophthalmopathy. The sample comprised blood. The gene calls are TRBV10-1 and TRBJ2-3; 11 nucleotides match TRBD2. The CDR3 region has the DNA TGCGCCAGCAGTCCGACTAGCGGGGTCACAGATACGCAGTATTTT. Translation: CASSPTSGVTDTQYF.